What follows are 29 T cell receptor beta chains derived from one specimen sequenced in a study of radiation and T cells in renal cell carcinoma (dated by TCRdb to the early 2020s). Read against the paper, the sample's time point label means: blood 4 weeks post-SBRT, at nephrectomy. Interpreted using the paper, the treatment or condition label stands for: 15 Gy SBRT to primary tumor, nephrectomy 4 weeks later. Library prep was done by the immunoSEQ multiplex PCR assay. TCRdb obtained this table from immuneACCESS and retained in-frame rearrangements with V and J assigned. These tables miss some clones; where compared with another copy, unresolved V genes account for less than half of the shortfall, and the remainder is unexplained. This sample gives some 97,000 clones in total; more than 65% of them show up just once. Around 7.7% of the sample is held by the ten biggest clonotypes. The sample consisted of blood, taken from a patient whose treatment included radiotherapy and nephrectomy. These receptors all stem from a man aged 60 to 75 with renal cell carcinoma.

The chain employs TRBV4-2 and TRBJ2-2; D is uncertain. Germline V CDR1 and CDR2: LGHNA, YNFKEQ. The CDR3 is 15 residues long. Trimming pared 0 bases from V and 6 bases from J, leaving 11 bases between. For the CDR3, the DNA is TGTGCCAGCAGCCAAGATAAGAGAGGAGCCGGGGAGCTGTTTTTT. Encoded protein: CASSQDKRGAGELFF.

The genes are TRBV30 and TRBJ2-7, with 9 bases identical to TRBD1. This CDR3 has 13 amino acids. V trimming: 1 base; J trimming: 4 bases; junction bases outside the gene matches: 2. From germline, CDR1 is GTSNPN and CDR2 SVGIG (reference sequence). The CDR3 bases are TGTGCCTGGAGTGAAGGACAGGGGTACGAGCAGTACTTC. This codes for CAWSEGQGYEQYF.

CDR3 in DNA: TGCAGCGTTGAAGATCCCTTAGGGGGCGGGAGGGCCCGTAGCTCCTACAATGAGCAGTTCTTC. This codes for CSVEDPLGGGRARSSYNEQFF. The J gene is TRBJ2-1, the V gene TRBV29-1, with 9 bases matching TRBD2. The germline V gene encodes CDR1 SQVTM and CDR2 ANQGSEA. This CDR3 spans 21 amino acids. Trimming at V came to 0 bases and at J to 0 bases, leaving 18 bases not matched to a gene.

This clone was detected only once. The chain couples TRBV11-2 to TRBJ1-3, with D possibly TRBD1 on 5 matching bases. The CDR3 consists of 15 residues. Per germline, CDR1 SGHAT and CDR2 FQNNGV. V gave up 3 bases and J gave up 0 bases, with 9 bases separating them. The CDR3 nucleotides are TGTGCCAGCAGCTTCGGGGGAGCCTCTGGAAACACCATATATTTT. This codes for CASSFGGASGNTIYF.

The rearrangement joins TRBV5-4 to TRBJ1-1; perhaps TRBD1 as D (6 bases). Germline V lookup: CDR1 SGHNT, CDR2 YYREEE (reference sequence). This CDR3 is built from 15 residues. Trimming cost V 4 bases and J 0 bases, with 13 bases left between them. Here the CDR3 DNA reads TGTGCCAGCAGCGGTACAGGGATTATGAACACTGAAGCTTTCTTT. Translated: CASSGTGIMNTEAFF.

This clone appeared once. DNA for the CDR3: TGCGCCAGCAGCTTGGAGGGACAACACTACGAGCAGTACTTC. Residues: CASSLEGQHYEQYF. The chain employs TRBV5-1 and TRBJ2-7, with a weak D call TRBD1 (6 bases). V lost 0 bases and J lost 3, with 10 bases in between. CDR1 and CDR2 from the germline V gene are SGHRS and YFSETQ. This CDR3 spans 14 amino acids.

The gene calls are TRBV27 and TRBJ2-3; TRBD2 matches 9 bases. Germline values: CDR1 MNHEY, CDR2 SMNVEV (reference sequence). The junction had 4 bases not matched to a gene; V was cut back by 0 bases and J by 6 bases. CDR3 length: 15 residues. The CDR3 reads CASSLSGTSMDTQYF. In nucleotides, the CDR3 is TGTGCCAGCAGTTTATCTGGGACTAGCATGGATACGCAGTATTTT.

The rearrangement links TRBV7-7 to TRBJ2-3; D possibly uses TRBD1 or TRBD2 (5 bases each). Trimming pared 2 bases from V and 6 bases from J, leaving 9 bases between. The CDR3 sequence is 13 residues long. Germline loops: CDR1 SSHAT, CDR2 FNYEAQ (reference sequence). The CDR3 spells CASSLTGTDTQYF. DNA of the CDR3: TGTGCCAGCAGCTTAACGGGGACGGATACGCAGTATTTT. The full variable domain, in which reference TRBV7-7 and TRBJ2-3 provide the parts outside the CDR3, is GAGVSQSPRYKVTKRGQDVTLRCDPISSHATLYWYQQALGQGPEFLTYFNYEAQPDKSGLPSDRFSAERPEGSISTLTIQRTEQRDSAMYRCASSLTGTDTQYFGPGTRLTVL.

This clone was recorded once. The genes are TRBV10-3 and TRBJ2-4, with no clear D. V was shortened by 2 bases and J by 0 bases, with 11 bases between the two germline ends. The germline V gene has CDR1 ENHRY and CDR2 SYGVKD. CDR3 length: 16 residues. The CDR3 DNA follows: TGTGCCATCAGTGAGACCATAGAACTAGCCAAAAACATTCAGTACTTC. It translates to CAISETIELAKNIQYF.

The chain uses TRBV9 and TRBJ2-7; D is unclear. CDR1 SGDLS and CDR2 YYNGEE come from the germline V gene. V was shortened by 0 bases and J by 2 bases, with 12 bases between the two germline ends. The CDR3 spans 15 residues. In DNA form, the CDR3 reads TGTGCCAGCAGCGTAGCGTGGCCGAATACCTACGAGCAGTACTTC. This codes for CASSVAWPNTYEQYF.

J is TRBJ2-2 and V is TRBV7-9; D is possibly TRBD1 or TRBD2 (5 bases each). With 7 bases removed from V and 8 bases from J, the gap between germline ends came to 20 bases. This CDR3 is 15 amino acids long. Per germline, CDR1 SEHNR and CDR2 FQNEAQ (reference sequence). The CDR3 loop reads CASTFRDLLLGELFF. For the CDR3, the DNA is TGTGCCAGCACCTTCCGGGACCTCCTTCTAGGGGAGCTGTTTTTT.

This clone was counted between two and nine times. The V and J genes are TRBV9 and TRBJ2-2, with D possibly being TRBD1 (5 bases). The CDR3 loop spans 13 amino acids. Trimming shortened V by 0 bases and J by 6 bases, and 6 bases separated the two germline ends. The V gene's germline CDR1 is SGDLS and CDR2 YYNGEE. CDR3 protein: CASSVGGSGELFF. CDR3 in DNA: TGTGCCAGCAGCGTAGGGGGCTCCGGGGAGCTGTTTTTT.

V and J are TRBV12-2 and TRBJ2-7; TRBD1, the D gene given by the table, was not confirmed from the DNA. TRBV12-2 constitutes a pseudogene. This CDR3 has 15 amino acids. In DNA form, the CDR3 reads TGTGCAAGTCGCCGGGGACACCTAGACCCCTACGAGCAGTACTTC. Its translation: CASRRGHLDPYEQYF.

V and J are TRBV7-6 and TRBJ1-1; D is undetermined. The V and J ends lost 5 bases and 1 base respectively, with 8 bases between them. Germline V CDR1 and CDR2: SGHVS, FNYEAQ. The CDR3 has 13 amino acids. The CDR3 DNA reads as TGTGCCAGCAGCGCGGATTCGAACACTGAAGCTTTCTTT. Its protein is CASSADSNTEAFF.

The chain combines TRBV19 with TRBJ2-7; D is uncertain. The CDR3 is made up of 11 amino acids. The ends were cut back, 3 bases at V and 3 bases at J, with 3 bases in the middle. CDR1 is LNHDA and CDR2 is SQIVND in the germline V gene (reference sequence). The CDR3 region is CASSMNYEQYF. CDR3 DNA sequence: TGTGCCAGTAGTATGAACTACGAGCAGTACTTC.

This clone was recorded a few times. The chain employs TRBV10-1 and TRBJ2-1; TRBD1 matches at 9 bases. CDR3 length: 14 amino acids. The J segment lost 4 bases and the V segment lost 4 bases, leaving 2 bases of the junction unmatched. In germline, CDR1 is WNHNN, CDR2 SYGVQD (reference sequence). The CDR3 nucleotides are TGCGCCAGCAGTGGGACAGGGGCTTACAATGAGCAGTTCTTC. It specifies CASSGTGAYNEQFF.

The chain employs TRBV9 and TRBJ2-5; D is ambiguous. The germline V gene has CDR1 SGDLS and CDR2 YYNGEE. Trimming cost V 4 bases and J 2 bases, with 9 bases left between them. This CDR3 is built from 13 residues. The CDR3 bases are TGTGCCAGCAGCCCGCCTCTTCAAGAGACCCAGTACTTC. Residues: CASSPPLQETQYF.

This clone was observed a single time. The rearrangement uses TRBV9 and TRBJ2-7, with 10 positions matching TRBD1. The germline V gene has CDR1 SGDLS and CDR2 YYNGEE. Unmatched junction bases numbered 4, after V lost 0 bases and J lost 4 bases. The CDR3 contains 15 residues. The CDR3 nucleotides read TGTGCCAGCAGCGTAGTGGGGGACAGGGGATACGAGCAGTACTTC. It codes for CASSVVGDRGYEQYF.

In this sample, this clone turned up a few times. The V call is TRBV7-9, the J call TRBJ1-1, with 8 bases matching TRBD1. Germline-derived CDR1 and CDR2 are SEHNR and FQNEAQ (reference sequence). Losses at the gene ends were 10 bases for V and 5 bases for J; bases not matched to a gene: 18. The CDR3 spans 16 residues. The CDR3 nucleotides read TGTGCCAACGACCGGAACAGGGGGGCGAGTAAGACTGAAGCTTTCTTT. Amino acid sequence: CANDRNRGASKTEAFF.

The chain uses TRBV9 and TRBJ2-5; D possibly corresponds to TRBD1 (6 bases). This CDR3 spans 16 amino acids. The V and J ends lost 0 bases and 0 bases respectively, with 12 bases between them. Germline V gives CDR1 SGDLS, CDR2 YYNGEE. The CDR3 region has the DNA TGTGCCAGCAGCGTAGGTCCAGGGGTTGACCAAGAGACCCAGTACTTC. This codes for CASSVGPGVDQETQYF. Filled out from reference TRBV9 and TRBJ2-5, the complete variable domain reads DSGVTQTPKHLITATGQRVTLRCSPRSGDLSVYWYQQSLDQGLQFLIQYYNGEERAKGNILERFSAQQFPDLHSELNLSSLELGDSALYFCASSVGPGVDQETQYFGPGTRLLVL.

The CDR3 protein is CSDSGLYEQYF. CDR3 nucleotides: TGCAGCGATAGCGGTTTATACGAGCAGTACTTC. V and J are TRBV29-1 and TRBJ2-7; perhaps TRBD2 as D (6 bases). Germline V CDR1 and CDR2: SQVTM, ANQGSEA. Trimming removed 7 bases at V and 4 bases at J, with 11 bases between. This CDR3 region has 11 residues.

The V call is TRBV4-1, the J call TRBJ1-2; a possible D gene is TRBD1 (5 bases). Germline CDR1 reads MGHRA; CDR2 reads YSYEKL. Trimming removed 0 bases at V and 7 bases at J, with 18 bases between. The CDR3 contains 16 residues. This CDR3 reads CASSQDQRGYLRGYTF. CDR3 coding DNA: TGCGCCAGCAGCCAAGATCAAAGGGGCTACCTACGTGGCTACACCTTC.

The rearrangement links TRBV6-1 to TRBJ2-1, with a weak D call TRBD2 (5 bases). The CDR3 is 16 residues long. The V end lost 1 base, the J end lost 0 bases, and 10 bases lay between the germline ends. The germline V gene encodes CDR1 MNHNS and CDR2 SASEGT. CDR3 sequence reads: CASSEVGLRSYNEQFF. In nucleotides, the CDR3 is TGTGCCAGCAGTGAAGTCGGACTCCGCTCCTACAATGAGCAGTTCTTC.

This clone was seen only once. The V gene is TRBV7-9, the J gene TRBJ2-3, with D unresolved. Trimming pared 1 base from V and 6 bases from J, leaving 5 bases between. Germline CDR1 is SEHNR and CDR2 is FQNEAQ (reference sequence). The CDR3 runs to 12 residues. The CDR3 spells CASSLVSDTQYF. In DNA form, the CDR3 reads TGTGCCAGCAGCTTAGTTTCCGATACGCAGTATTTT. The full variable domain, its missing parts supplied by reference TRBV7-9 and TRBJ2-3, is DTGVSQNPRHKITKRGQNVTFRCDPISEHNRLYWYRQTLGQGPEFLTYFQNEAQLEKSRLLSDRFSAERPKGSFSTLEIQRTEQGDSAMYLCASSLVSDTQYFGPGTRLTVL.

The V call is TRBV12-5, the J call TRBJ1-2; D may be TRBD1 (6 bases). In germline, CDR1 is LGHNT, CDR2 FRNRAP. The CDR3 sequence is 14 residues long. The V end lost 6 bases, the J end lost 0 bases, and 11 bases lay between the germline ends. The CDR3 sequence is CASGPDRSNYGYTF. The CDR3 region has the DNA TGTGCTAGTGGCCCGGACAGATCTAACTATGGCTACACCTTC. The full variable domain, in which reference TRBV12-5 and TRBJ1-2 provide the parts outside the CDR3, is DARVTQTPRHKVTEMGQEVTMRCQPILGHNTVFWYRQTMMQGLELLAYFRNRAPLDDSGMPKDRFSAEMPDATLATLKIQPSEPRDSAVYFCASGPDRSNYGYTFGSGTRLTVV.

The rearrangement links TRBV29-1 to TRBJ2-7; a weak D match, TRBD1 (6 bases). Germline values: CDR1 SQVTM, CDR2 ANQGSEA. The V gene lost 4 bases and the J gene lost 3 bases, with 16 bases spanning the gap. This CDR3 is built from 14 residues. The CDR3 DNA follows: TGCAGCGTTGTAGTCCAGGGGAGAAACTACGAGCAGTACTTC. This translates into CSVVVQGRNYEQYF.

The chain links TRBV7-8 to TRBJ2-6; perhaps TRBD1 as D (6 bases). The V and J ends lost 8 bases and 0 bases respectively, with 29 bases between them. This CDR3 has 21 residues. Germline CDR1 is SGHVS and CDR2 is FQNEAQ. The CDR3, as DNA: TGTGCCAGCCAGCTTAGTAGGACAGCATTCCCCAGCCACTCTGGGGCCAACGTCCTGACTTTC. It codes for CASQLSRTAFPSHSGANVLTF. The complete variable domain, with remaining parts taken from reference TRBV7-8 and TRBJ2-6, reads GAGVSQSPRYKVAKRGQDVALRCDPISGHVSLFWYQQALGQGPEFLTYFQNEAQLDKSGLPSDRFFAERPEGSVSTLKIQRTQQEDSAVYLCASQLSRTAFPSHSGANVLTFGAGSRLTVL.

The V call is TRBV10-2, the J call TRBJ2-7; TRBD2 is a possible D gene (6 bases). The CDR3 is 16 residues long. CDR1 and CDR2 (germline): WSHSY, SAAADI. Trimming took 6 bases from V and 2 from J, leaving 20 bases between them. The CDR3 reads CASRDYEGIATYEQYF. DNA of the CDR3: TGCGCCAGCAGGGACTACGAAGGGATCGCCACCTACGAGCAGTACTTC.

This clone has a single count. J is TRBJ1-2 and V is TRBV4-1; TRBD1 might be the D (6 bases). Germline lookup yields CDR1 MGHRA and CDR2 YSYEKL. This CDR3 contains 13 residues. V shed 3 bases and J shed 4 bases, with 9 bases lying between them. Written as DNA, the CDR3 is TGCGCCAGCAGCCAGGACAGCTTCTATGGCTACACCTTC. As protein: CASSQDSFYGYTF.